Presented here are 17 T cell receptor beta chains from one specimen sequenced in a study of vaccination effects on CD4 cells after COVID-19. Only in-frame clones appear in the TCRdb table, and some are missing; sequencing was by immunoSEQ multiplex PCR. The sample lists about 55,000 clones, more than 60% occurring once. No antigens are known for them. Viral peptide pools were used in the ViraFEST assay to expand antigen-specific CD4+ T cells, and sequencing came afterward. At the end of 10 days of culture, CD4+ T cells were isolated. Nobody among the vaccine recipients had prior SARS-CoV-2 infection (nucleocapsid antibodies were negative). The starting material was CD4+ T cells from PBMCs cultured with SARS-CoV-2 spike peptides, obtained before COVID-19 vaccination. These receptors were obtained from a human donor who received a COVID-19 vaccine.

This clone was detected only once. V and J are TRBV28 and TRBJ1-5; the D is unclear. The CDR3 sequence is 15 residues long. The V end lost 2 bases, the J end lost 3 bases, and 11 bases lay between the germline ends. Germline loops: CDR1 MDHEN, CDR2 SYDVKM. The CDR3 is CASSLRGSNNQPQHF. The DNA of the CDR3 is TGTGCCAGCAGTTTAAGAGGGAGCAACAATCAGCCCCAGCATTTT.

The chain couples TRBV6-5 to TRBJ2-7; D is tentatively TRBD1 or TRBD2 (5 bases each). From germline, CDR1 is MNHEY and CDR2 SVGAGI. Deletions cut 2 bases from V and 4 bases from J, with 15 bases between. The CDR3 is 15 amino acids. The CDR3 bases are TGTGCCAGCAGTTACCAACCGGGACGGCCATACGAGCAGTACTTC. Protein: CASSYQPGRPYEQYF.

The rearrangement joins TRBV9 to TRBJ2-3; 12 bases are shared with TRBD2. CDR1 SGDLS and CDR2 YYNGEE come from the germline V gene. J was trimmed by 2 bases and V by 2 bases; bases with no gene match: 3. This CDR3 has 16 residues. This chain's CDR3 is CASSVGTSGFTDTQYF. In DNA form, the CDR3 reads TGTGCCAGCAGCGTCGGGACTAGCGGGTTCACAGATACGCAGTATTTT. Full variable domain (outside the CDR3, taken from reference TRBV9 and TRBJ2-3): DSGVTQTPKHLITATGQRVTLRCSPRSGDLSVYWYQQSLDQGLQFLIQYYNGEERAKGNILERFSAQQFPDLHSELNLSSLELGDSALYFCASSVGTSGFTDTQYFGPGTRLTVL.

The rearrangement uses TRBV2 and TRBJ2-1; 9 bases map to TRBD2. Germline assignment: CDR1 SNHLY and CDR2 FYNNEI. The CDR3 consists of 15 residues. Trimming at V came to 10 bases and at J to 5 bases, leaving 12 bases not matched to a gene. Here the CDR3 reads CATKGETSGNNEQFF. For the CDR3, the DNA is TGTGCCACCAAAGGGGAGACTAGCGGAAACAATGAGCAGTTCTTC.

In its sample, this clone was seen once. The rearrangement joins TRBV18 to TRBJ2-3; D is perhaps TRBD2 (5 bases). V was cut by 3 bases and J by 4 bases, with 11 bases left in between. Germline V gives CDR1 KGHSH, CDR2 LQKENI. The CDR3 has 14 amino acids. The CDR3 DNA follows: TGTGCCAGCTCACCGAGTAGCGTCCCAGATACGCAGTATTTT. Protein product: CASSPSSVPDTQYF.

This clone is judged medium-sized. The V call is TRBV28, the J call TRBJ1-6; TRBD1 aligns across 8 bases. Germline V lookup: CDR1 MDHEN, CDR2 SYDVKM. This CDR3 has 15 residues. Losses at the gene ends were 5 bases for V and 7 bases for J; bases not matched to a gene: 7. In DNA, the CDR3 is TGTGCCAGCAGTCCCCTGACAGGGGCGAATTCACCCCTCCACTTT. This sequence encodes CASSPLTGANSPLHF.

This clone was detected ten times or more. The chain joins TRBV5-3 to TRBJ1-1; D gene unclear. TRBV5-3 is given ORF status, its function remaining uncertain. The ends were cut back, 0 bases at V and 0 bases at J, with 6 bases in the middle. The CDR3 sequence is 14 residues long. The CDR3 region is CARSLASVNTEAFF. The CDR3, as DNA: TGTGCCAGAAGCTTGGCTTCAGTGAACACTGAAGCTTTCTTT.

V usage is TRBV5-1 and J usage is TRBJ1-2; TRBD1 is a possible D gene (5 bases). CDR1 and CDR2 (germline): SGHRS, YFSETQ. Trimming left V 0 bases short and J 4 bases short, with 16 bases between. The CDR3 is 16 amino acids. The CDR3 loop is CASSLAGQVGGYGYTF. CDR3 nucleotides: TGCGCCAGCAGCTTGGCCGGTCAGGTTGGGGGCTATGGCTACACCTTC.

CDR3 nucleotides: TGTGCCAGCAGTGAAAGCACTAGCTCTGGAAACACCATATATTTT. Protein sequence: CASSESTSSGNTIYF. The chain recombines TRBV6-1 with TRBJ1-3, with D uncertain. The CDR3 has 15 amino acids. The V end was cut by 2 bases, the J end by 0 bases, with 8 bases between. Germline CDR1 is MNHNS and CDR2 is SASEGT.

The rearrangement uses TRBV3-1 (or the pseudogene TRBV3-2) and TRBJ1-3, with D unclear. V lost 6 bases and J 0 bases, leaving 3 bases between the germline ends. Germline V gene sequence: CDR1 LGHDT, CDR2 YNNKEL (reference sequence). The CDR3 is 12 residues long. For the CDR3, the DNA is TGTGCCAGCAGGAGCTCTGGAAACACCATATATTTT. It translates to CASRSSGNTIYF.

The genes are TRBV6-5 and TRBJ1-2; TRBD1 might be the D (5 bases). Germline V gene sequence: CDR1 MNHEY, CDR2 SVGAGI. V lost 8 bases and J lost 8, with 15 bases in between. The CDR3 is 12 residues long. The CDR3 bases are TGTGCCAGCCGAGCCGGGGCTTGGGGCTACACCTTC. It is translated as CASRAGAWGYTF.

The CDR3 DNA is TGTGCCAGCAGCTTGTCAGGAAACTATGGCTACACCTTC. It encodes CASSLSGNYGYTF. The chain recombines TRBV5-5 with TRBJ1-2; D is undetermined. The CDR3 length is 13 residues. The germline V gene encodes CDR1 SGHKS and CDR2 YYEKEE (reference sequence). Trimming removed 1 base from V and 2 bases from J, with 6 bases in between.

The chain links TRBV5-1 to TRBJ2-1, with D tentatively TRBD1 (6 bases). V lost 3 bases to trimming and J lost 2 bases, with 18 bases between them. CDR1 and CDR2 (germline): SGHRS, YFSETQ. CDR3 length equals 17 residues. The CDR3, as DNA: TGCGCCAGCAGCTGGAACACAGGGACCGGCCCCTACAATGAGCAGTTCTTC. Amino acid sequence: CASSWNTGTGPYNEQFF.

The chain joins TRBV4-1 to TRBJ2-7; 10 bases align to TRBD2. Germline V CDR1 and CDR2: MGHRA, YSYEKL. This CDR3 contains 16 residues. Trimming took 5 bases from V and 12 from J; bases not matched to a gene: 19. Here the CDR3 reads CASSDRGFSGRSPMYF. In DNA form, the CDR3 reads TGCGCCAGCAGCGACCGCGGGTTTAGCGGGAGGTCCCCGATGTACTTC.

This clone appeared a few times. The gene calls are TRBV2 and TRBJ2-3; D is uncertain. V lost 3 bases, J lost 4 bases, and 8 bases lay in between. This CDR3 spans 13 amino acids. In germline, CDR1 is SNHLY, CDR2 FYNNEI. The chain's CDR3 is CASSELDADTQYF. CDR3 in DNA: TGTGCCAGCAGTGAGTTGGACGCAGATACGCAGTATTTT.

The chain combines TRBV7-2 with TRBJ2-1, with D unresolved. The CDR3 has 12 amino acids. Trimming cost V 5 bases and J 7 bases, with 9 bases left between them. CDR1 and CDR2 (germline): SGHTA, FQGNSA. The DNA for the CDR3 is TGTGCCAGCAGCCCGTTCGGGAATGAGCAGTTCTTC. Protein sequence: CASSPFGNEQFF.

The chain employs TRBV29-1 and TRBJ1-1; D gene uncertain. Germline CDR1 SQVTM, CDR2 ANQGSEA. CDR3 length equals 10 residues. V dropped 6 bases and J dropped 8 bases, with 10 bases sitting between them. The CDR3 nucleotides are TGCAGCGTGGGTCAGGTAGAAGCTTTCTTT. This encodes CSVGQVEAFF.